Listed below are T cell receptor beta chains from one sample, sequenced in a study of somatic mutations in cytotoxic T cells in rheumatoid arthritis. Data came from immunoSEQ multiplex PCR; TCRdb stores just in-frame clones and leaves some out. Among more than 9,500 clones, around 83% were seen once, and the ten largest hold about 14%. Sequenced: CD8+ T cells sorted from blood. Every receptor here comes from a woman in her sixties in good health. CDR3s include the opening cysteine and the closing phenylalanine or tryptophan. A D gene is named only where the DNA matches it firmly. Clone size, where shown, is once, few, many, or a class for clones that have expanded.

d_call j_call v_call clone_size cdr3_nt cdr3_aa
. TRBJ2-7 TRBV28 . TGTGCCAGCAGTCCCGATGAGAACTACGAGCAGTACTTC CASSPDENYEQYF
TRBD1 TRBJ1-6 TRBV27 . TGTGCCAGCAGGGGCCCGGACAGGGTGGATTCACCCCTCCACTTT CASRGPDRVDSPLHF
TRBD2 TRBJ2-5 TRBV7-6 . TGTGCCAGCAGCTTAGCGCTCGGGGGGGCGGAGACCCAGTACTTC CASSLALGGAETQYF
. TRBJ1-2 TRBV7-8 once TGTGCCAGCAGCTTAGTCTCCACAGGGCCCGACGGCTACACCTTC CASSLVSTGPDGYTF
. TRBJ2-1 TRBV6-5 . TGTGCCAGCAGGAGGGGGTTTGAGCAGTTCTTC CASRRGFEQFF
. TRBJ2-2 TRBV4-2 . TGTGCCAGCAGCCAACTTGGGACTCCGAACACCGGGGAGCTGTTTTTT CASSQLGTPNTGELFF
. TRBJ1-2 TRBV28 . TGTGCCAGTCGCAGGATCCCAGGGAAGGGCTACACCTTC CASRRIPGKGYTF
TRBD1 TRBJ1-6 TRBV5-5 . TGTGCCAGCAGCTACGGACAGGGGGATTCACCCCTCCACTTT CASSYGQGDSPLHF
. TRBJ2-5 TRBV28 . TGTGCCAGCAGTACCCCCTGGGGGGTAGGGGAGACCCAGTACTTC CASSTPWGVGETQYF
. TRBJ1-4 TRBV9 once TGTGCCAGCAGCGCAGGGCTTTCGGGTAATGAAAAACTGTTTTTT CASSAGLSGNEKLFF
. TRBJ2-3 TRBV5-6 . TGTGCCAGCAGCTGGGGATCGGGGGGCGCAAATACGCAGTATTTT CASSWGSGGANTQYF
. TRBJ2-1 TRBV30 . TGTGCCTGGAGTGAACAGGGATACAATGAGCAGTTCTTC CAWSEQGYNEQFF
. TRBJ2-5 TRBV7-6 . TGTGCCAGCAGCCCGTCCGGGGAGACCCAGTACTTC CASSPSGETQYF
TRBD1 TRBJ2-1 TRBV6-5 . TGTGCCAGCCGAGAACAGGGGTCCTACAATGAGCAGTTCTTC CASREQGSYNEQFF
. TRBJ2-1 TRBV19 . TGTGCCAGTAGTATAGTTTATGATGAGCAGTTCTTC CASSIVYDEQFF
TRBD1 TRBJ2-5 TRBV9 . TGTGCCAGCAGCGTAGCTACAGGGGAGTACCAAGAGACCCAGTACTTC CASSVATGEYQETQYF
. TRBJ1-1 TRBV28 . TGTGCCAGCAGCTTTCGCCCAGACACTGAAGCTTTCTTT CASSFRPDTEAFF
. TRBJ1-6 TRBV12-2 . TGTGCAAGTCGCTCCCCCGGGACAGGGATCAGGGAACGGGGCGGTGGCTCCTATAATTCACCCCTCCACTTT CASRSPGTGIRERGGGSYNSPLHF
TRBD2 TRBJ2-3 TRBV6-1 . TGTGCCAGCAGTGAAGGGACTAGCGGGGGCGCAGATACGCAGTATTTT CASSEGTSGGADTQYF
. TRBJ2-3 TRBV4-1 . TGCGCCAGCAGCCACGGGACAATAGATACGCAGTATTTT CASSHGTIDTQYF
. TRBJ2-1 TRBV7-2 . TGTGCCAGCAGCTCCTCCCCCAATGAGCAGTTCTTC CASSSSPNEQFF
TRBD2 TRBJ2-7 TRBV6-5 few TGTGCCAGCAGTTGGCATCCCAGCGGGGACGAGCAGTACTTC CASSWHPSGDEQYF
. TRBJ2-1 TRBV10-3 . TGTGCCATCAGTGAGTTTCCGGGGGGCCTCTACAATGAGCAGTTCTTC CAISEFPGGLYNEQFF
. TRBJ1-4 TRBV6-1 . TGTGCCAGCGGGTTGGTCTCAGGTTCAAATGAAAAACTGTTTTTT CASGLVSGSNEKLFF
TRBD1 TRBJ1-1 TRBV5-6 once TGTGCCAGCAGCCTACAGGGGGCGCGAACTGAAGCTTTCTTT CASSLQGARTEAFF
TRBD1 TRBJ2-1 TRBV13 few TGTGCCAGCAGCCCCACGCACGACAGGGTCACCTCTTCCAATGAGCAGTTCTTC CASSPTHDRVTSSNEQFF
. TRBJ1-3 TRBV30 . TGTGCCTGGAGTGTACTGGACATTGGAAACACCATATATTTT CAWSVLDIGNTIYF
. TRBJ1-5 TRBV19 . TGTGCCAGTAGTATAGGTTGGGGGGATCAGCCCCAGCATTTT CASSIGWGDQPQHF
TRBD2 TRBJ2-6 TRBV7-6 . TGTGCCAGCAGCTCCATAGCGGGGGGCTCTGGGGCCAACGTCCTGACTTTC CASSSIAGGSGANVLTF
TRBD2 TRBJ2-1 TRBV19 once TGTGCCAGTATACCCTCTAGCGGGGGATACAATGAGCAGTTCTTC CASIPSSGGYNEQFF
TRBD2 TRBJ2-7 TRBV5-8 . TGTGCCAGCAGCTTGGGTCTAGCGGAGGGTAGCGAGCAGTACTTC CASSLGLAEGSEQYF
TRBD1 TRBJ2-1 TRBV19 few TGTGCCAGTAGTAAGGACAGGGCCCCCTACAATGAGCAGTTCTTC CASSKDRAPYNEQFF
TRBD1 TRBJ1-2 TRBV23-1 . TGCGCCAGCAGTCGACAGGGGGAGAACTATGGCTACACCTTC CASSRQGENYGYTF
. TRBJ2-5 TRBV5-5 . TGTGCCAGCAGCCCCGGGTCCTGGGAGACCCAGTACTTC CASSPGSWETQYF
. TRBJ1-2 TRBV11-2 few TGTGCCAGCAGCCCCCGCCCGGGAGGAGGCTACACCTTC CASSPRPGGGYTF
TRBD1 TRBJ2-2 TRBV9 . TGTGCCAGCAGCGTAGCAGGGGGAATCGGGGAGCTGTTTTTT CASSVAGGIGELFF
. TRBJ2-2 TRBV27 . TGTGCCAGCAGTTTATCCGGGGGAGCCACACCCGGGGAGCTGTTTTTT CASSLSGGATPGELFF
. TRBJ1-1 TRBV28 . TGTGCCAGCACCCAACTCGGGGGGCTGTACACTGAAGCTTTCTTT CASTQLGGLYTEAFF
. TRBJ1-2 TRBV27 . TGTGCCAGCAGTCGCCCCCTCACAGGGAACTACACCTTC CASSRPLTGNYTF
. TRBJ1-3 TRBV7-9 few TGTGCCAGCAGCCAGGCGGGGCCTGGAAACACCATATATTTT CASSQAGPGNTIYF
TRBD1 TRBJ2-7 TRBV5-6 once TGTGCCAGCAGCCGGGACAGCTACGACGAGCAGTACTTC CASSRDSYDEQYF
TRBD1 TRBJ1-1 TRBV6-5 . TGTGCCAGCAGTTACTCGACCAGGGGGCCAACTGAAGCTTTCTTT CASSYSTRGPTEAFF
TRBD1 TRBJ2-7 TRBV2 few TGTGCCAGCAGTGAAGGAGCAGGGGGCTACGAGCAGTACTTC CASSEGAGGYEQYF
TRBD2 TRBJ2-5 TRBV13 . TGTGCCAGCAGCTTACGCGGGGGGGAAATGGAGACCCAGTACTTC CASSLRGGEMETQYF
. TRBJ1-1 TRBV7-9 . TGTGCCAGCAGCCCGGGGGGGGCCACTGAAGCTTTCTTT CASSPGGATEAFF
TRBD2 TRBJ2-7 TRBV27 . TGTGCCAGCAGTCCTCCTAGCGGGGGCTACGAGCAGTACTTC CASSPPSGGYEQYF